This record concerns one T cell receptor beta chain sequence. Its antigen is undetermined. The source of the sample is a study of T cell responses to AZD1222 COVID-19 vaccine. Whole-study results and caveats: The donor group comprised mostly white British people and more females; the analysis possibly underestimated clonal diversity. With dominance at 160-218 and 743-854, vaccine-associated CD4 TCRs spanned spike. After the peak T cell response, and only then, were repertoires sampled. Unmutated variant regions are reportedly targeted by nearly half of spike-specific TCRs.

Here immunoSEQ multiplex PCR was the method, and the copy in TCRdb shows in-frame clones only, minus some. The sample comprises about 140,000 clones, roughly 89% of which are singletons, and approximately 5.4% rests with the top ten. This CDR3 spans 14 amino acids. V was clipped by 6 bases and J by 4 bases, with 13 bases between them. Germline V gives CDR1 MDHEN, CDR2 SYDVKM. Sequencing used peripheral blood, obtained on day 0 of AZD1222 vaccination. This clonotype was obtained from an adult in good health. This chain joins TRBV28 and TRBJ2-1, with D hard to call. The chain's CDR3 is CASRSTPSYNEQFF. The DNA for the CDR3 is TGTGCCAGCAGGTCCACTCCCTCTTACAATGAGCAGTTCTTC.